Below are 22 T cell receptor beta chains sequenced from a single sample in a study of tumor T cells in aggressive B-cell lymphoma. Here immunoSEQ multiplex PCR was the method, and the copy in TCRdb shows in-frame clones only, minus some. The sample lists more than 950 clones, around 97% occurring once. Sequencing was performed on tumor tissue. The receptors come from an adult with diffuse large B cell lymphoma.

This clone was seen a single time. V is TRBV30 and J is TRBJ2-1; the D gene is possibly TRBD1 (5 bases). Germline V gives CDR1 GTSNPN, CDR2 SVGIG (reference sequence). This CDR3 has 11 residues. V lost 1 base and J 15 bases, leaving 13 bases between the germline ends. CDR3 bases: TGTGCCTGGAGTGGGGCAGGGAAAGGGTTCTTC. Amino acid sequence: CAWSGAGKGFF. The variable domain in full, with the rest retrieved from reference TRBV30 and TRBJ2-1, is SQTIHQWPATLVQPVGSPLSLECTVEGTSNPNLYWYRQAAGRGLQLLFYSVGIGQISSEVPQNLSASRPQDRQFILSSKKLLLSDSGFYLCAWSGAGKGFFGPGTRLTVL.

The V call is TRBV30, the J call TRBJ1-5; D remains unclear. V was trimmed by 3 bases and J by 5 bases, leaving 17 bases between them. CDR1 is GTSNPN, CDR2 SVGIG, per germline (reference sequence). The CDR3 totals 15 residues. The CDR3 loop is CAWSGRTAGYQPQHF. DNA for the CDR3: TGTGCCTGGAGCGGTAGGACGGCGGGGTATCAGCCCCAGCATTTT.

The chain links TRBV30 to TRBJ2-6; maybe TRBD2 (5 bases). Germline lookup yields CDR1 GTSNPN and CDR2 SVGIG (reference sequence). This CDR3 contains 16 residues. Trimming removed 2 bases at V and 0 bases at J, with 11 bases between. The CDR3: CAWSLAGLSGANVLTF. The CDR3 DNA is TGTGCCTGGAGTCTAGCAGGACTCTCTGGGGCCAACGTCCTGACTTTC.

This chain links TRBV1 with TRBJ2-6; the DNA was not compared with TRBD1, the D call given in the table. TRBV1 corresponds to a pseudogene. There are 18 residues in the CDR3. The CDR3 region is CTSRAVSLCTSRANVLTF. The CDR3 DNA sequence: TGCACCAGCAGGGCAGTAAGTTTGTGCACAAGTCGGGCCAACGTCCTGACTTTC.

This chain links TRBV6-1 with TRBJ2-7; TRBD1 matches at 7 bases. With 6 bases clipped from V and 4 bases from J, the junction kept 6 bases outside the gene matches. This CDR3 region has 13 residues. From germline, CDR1 is MNHNS and CDR2 SASEGT. Here the CDR3 reads CASRSGQLYEQYF. In DNA, the CDR3 is TGTGCCAGCAGATCGGGACAGCTGTACGAGCAGTACTTC.

The genes are TRBV27 and TRBJ2-1; 10 nucleotides line up with TRBD2. Germline V lookup: CDR1 MNHEY, CDR2 SMNVEV (reference sequence). The V segment lost 2 bases and the J segment 8 bases; nucleotides outside the gene matches: 3. There are 14 residues in the CDR3. The CDR3 reads CASSLASGGHEQFF. DNA for the CDR3: TGTGCCAGCAGTTTAGCTAGCGGGGGTCATGAGCAGTTCTTC.

The CDR3 protein is CASSPGQGDYGYTF. As DNA, the CDR3 is TGTGCCAGCAGCCCGGGACAGGGCGACTATGGCTACACCTTC. This chain links TRBV7-3 with TRBJ1-2; 9 positions agree with TRBD1. Unmatched junction bases numbered 4, after V lost 5 bases and J lost 3 bases. The germline V gene has CDR1 SGHTA and CDR2 FQGTGA. The CDR3 covers 14 residues.

The genes are TRBV7-2 and TRBJ1-5, with D maybe TRBD1 (5 bases). The CDR3 loop spans 15 amino acids. Trimming pared 2 bases from V and 6 bases from J, leaving 14 bases between. In germline, CDR1 is SGHTA, CDR2 FQGNSA. DNA of the CDR3: TGTGCCAGCAGCTTATCGGGGGATATCTCTCAGCCCCAGCATTTT. This encodes CASSLSGDISQPQHF.

This chain joins TRBV30 and TRBJ2-3; D unclear. This CDR3 region has 11 residues. Per the germline V gene, CDR1 is GTSNPN and CDR2 is SVGIG (reference sequence). Trimming took 3 bases from V and 11 from J, leaving 12 bases between them. CDR3 sequence reads: CAWSPLLGQYF. The CDR3 DNA is TGTGCCTGGAGCCCTTTGCTCGGGCAGTATTTT.

The chain couples TRBV19 to TRBJ2-5; TRBD2 matches 15 bases. The CDR3 is made up of 18 amino acids. Germline V gives CDR1 LNHDA, CDR2 SQIVND (reference sequence). V was pared by 3 bases and J by 2 bases, with 7 bases of the junction left unmatched. Written as DNA, the CDR3 is TGTGCCAGTAGTATGGTTGGGGGACTAGCGGGGGGACAAGAGACCCAGTACTTC. This gives the protein CASSMVGGLAGGQETQYF.

The chain links TRBV5-1 to TRBJ2-7, with D perhaps matching TRBD2 (6 bases). V gave up 4 bases and J gave up 13 bases, with 18 bases separating them. Germline V gene lookup returns CDR1 SGHRS and CDR2 YFSETQ. The CDR3 loop spans 12 amino acids. CDR3 protein: CASSPEGTLPYF. The DNA for the CDR3 is TGCGCCAGCAGCCCGGAGGGGACCCTGCCTTACTTC.

The chain carries TRBV6-1 and TRBJ1-2; D gene ambiguous. The germline gives CDR1 MNHNS, CDR2 SASEGT. The CDR3 loop spans 14 amino acids. Trimming left V 8 bases short and J 8 bases short, with 21 bases between. The CDR3 here is CASHRELGLLGYTF. The CDR3 coding sequence is TGTGCCAGCCACCGAGAACTTGGGCTTCTCGGCTACACCTTC.

In this sample, this clone turned up once. The V gene is TRBV5-6, the J gene TRBJ2-2; 9 positions match TRBD1. V lost 0 bases to trimming and J lost 4 bases; unmatched junction nucleotides: 1. CDR1 SGHDT and CDR2 YYEEEE come from the germline V gene. This CDR3 is built from 15 residues. DNA of the CDR3: TGTGCCAGCAGCTTGGGGACAGGGGTCACCGGGGAGCTGTTTTTT. Its translation: CASSLGTGVTGELFF.

The chain combines TRBV19 with TRBJ1-4; tentative D call: TRBD1 (5 bases). The V gene's germline CDR1 is LNHDA and CDR2 SQIVND (reference sequence). The ends were cut back, 10 bases at V and 8 bases at J, with 11 bases in the middle. This CDR3 comprises 11 residues. CDR3 residues: CATKSGEKLFF. Here the CDR3 DNA reads TGTGCCACCAAATCAGGGGAAAAACTGTTTTTT.

This chain joins TRBV7-2 and TRBJ2-7; a possible D gene is TRBD1 (6 bases). The V end was cut by 5 bases, the J end by 2 bases, with 13 bases between. CDR1 and CDR2 from the germline V gene are SGHTA and FQGNSA. This CDR3 comprises 14 residues. DNA of the CDR3: TGTGCCAGCAGCCCCCGACAGGATACCTACGAGCAGTACTTC. Its protein is CASSPRQDTYEQYF. Together with reference TRBV7-2 and TRBJ2-7, the CDR3 gives the full variable domain: GAGVSQSPSNKVTEKGKDVELRCDPISGHTALYWYRQSLGQGLEFLIYFQGNSAPDKSGLPSDRFSAERTGGSVSTLTIQRTQQEDSAVYLCASSPRQDTYEQYFGPGTRLTVT.

The V call is TRBV4-2, the J call TRBJ2-3, with 11 bases aligning to TRBD2. Germline values: CDR1 LGHNA, CDR2 YNFKEQ. V dropped 4 bases and J dropped 4; count of bases not matched to a gene: 10. This CDR3 has 17 amino acids. The CDR3 region is CASSRSSSGGLADTQYF. The CDR3 DNA reads as TGTGCCAGCAGCCGCTCCTCTAGCGGGGGGTTAGCAGATACGCAGTATTTT.

The V gene is TRBV19, the J gene TRBJ2-7; 9 bases line up with TRBD1. CDR1 and CDR2 from the germline V gene are LNHDA and SQIVND (reference sequence). The V gene end was trimmed by 1 base and the J gene end by 3 bases; junction bases not matched to a gene: 4. The CDR3 length is 15 residues. The CDR3 DNA follows: TGTGCCAGTAGTATAGGTGGGACAGGGATCTACGAGCAGTACTTC. This encodes CASSIGGTGIYEQYF.

This chain connects TRBV29-1 to TRBJ1-2, with 9 bases fitting TRBD1. V gave up 1 base and J gave up 3 bases; unmatched junction bases: 6. The CDR3 extends over 15 amino acids. The germline V gene encodes CDR1 SQVTM and CDR2 ANQGSEA. The CDR3: CSVEGGTGKDYGYTF. The CDR3 region has the DNA TGCAGCGTTGAAGGGGGGACAGGGAAAGACTATGGCTACACCTTC.

This chain links TRBV21-1 with TRBJ2-7; whether TRBD2, the table's D call, matches the DNA was not checked. TRBV21-1 is classified as a pseudogene. The CDR3 contains 16 residues. In nucleotides, the CDR3 is TGTGCCAGCAGATCGTTTGTAGCTACCGTGTTAGACGAGCAGTACTTC. Translated: CASRSFVATVLDEQYF.

V gene TRBV6-5 combines with J gene TRBJ2-2; D is unclear. Germline CDR1 reads MNHEY; CDR2 reads SVGAGI. CDR3 length: 15 amino acids. V shed 2 bases and J shed 13 bases, with 20 bases lying between them. The CDR3 sequence: CASSYALTNSLGLFF. The CDR3, as DNA: TGTGCCAGCAGTTACGCGTTGACAAATTCGTTAGGGCTGTTTTTT.

The rearrangement uses TRBV7-8 and TRBJ2-6; D unresolved. With 3 bases removed from V and 0 bases from J, the gap between germline ends came to 3 bases. This CDR3 has 14 residues. Germline V lookup: CDR1 SGHVS, CDR2 FQNEAQ. CDR3 nucleotides: TGTGCCAGCAGCTTCCTCTCTGGGGCCAACGTCCTGACTTTC. Protein: CASSFLSGANVLTF.

The chain carries TRBV2 and TRBJ2-1; tentative D call: TRBD1 (6 bases). V was trimmed by 9 bases and J by 1 base, leaving 19 bases between them. This CDR3 comprises 16 residues. From germline, CDR1 is SNHLY and CDR2 FYNNEI. CDR3 sequence reads: CARGETGLKSYNEQFF. CDR3 nucleotides: TGTGCCAGGGGAGAGACAGGATTGAAATCCTACAATGAGCAGTTCTTC.